This paragraph reports one TCR beta chain. This specimen comes from a study of blood T cell repertoires in COVID-19. For the study at large: Samples representing acute and convalescent COVID-19 were sourced from the United States, Italy and Spain. The analysed material was cDNA or gDNA that came from T cells, B-cell-depleted T cells, or PBMCs.

Study processing details: Estimation of nucleated cell counts was performed using reference gene primer amplification. TCRdb keeps only in-frame clones here, not all; method: immunoSEQ multiplex PCR. D and trimming were read from the DNA, whereas the V and J calls and clone size are those reported in that table. The data show fewer than 60,000 clones, more than 70% seen once. Sequencing was performed on peripheral blood. The sequence was collected from a woman at least 80 years old with acute or convalescent COVID-19.

CDR3 coding DNA: TGTGCCAGCACGAGGGGAGGGGTGGGTGAAGCTTTCTTT. This translates into CASTRGGVGEAFF. The chain has TRBV6-5 and TRBJ1-1; a possible D gene is TRBD1 (5 bases). There are 13 residues in the CDR3. V gave up 7 bases and J gave up 7 bases, with 16 bases separating them. Germline CDR1 and CDR2: MNHEY and SVGAGI.